Listed below are T cell receptor beta chains from one sample, sequenced in a study of T cells in Graves' hyperthyroidism and ophthalmopathy. TCRdb called the multiplex PCR reads again in MiXCR, with one record for every CDR3 protein. This sample has about 400,000 distinct CDR3 sequences, with over 13% found just once. Sequencing was performed on blood. Receptors were obtained from a man between 45 and 60 years old with Graves' ophthalmopathy. CDR3s include the opening cysteine and the closing phenylalanine or tryptophan. D genes are given only for firm matches. Clone size is not always given. Where it is, it says once, few, many or a class for expanded clones.

D gene	V gene	clone size	J gene	CDR3 protein	CDR3 DNA
NA	TRBV27	many	TRBJ2-7	CASKAQSGAVMVEQYF	TGTGCCAGCAAAGCCCAAAGTGGGGCGGTCATGGTCGAGCAGTACTTC
NA	TRBV29-1	few	TRBJ1-1	CSVSPGAGTEAFF	TGCAGCGTATCCCCGGGGGCTGGCACTGAAGCTTTCTTT
TRBD2	TRBV2	few	TRBJ2-1	CASSTASGSYETQFF	TGTGCCAGCAGTACGGCTAGCGGGAGTTATGAGACCCAGTTCTTC
TRBD1	TRBV5-1	NA	TRBJ1-1	CASRDRGRAFF	TGCGCCAGCAGAGACAGGGGGCGAGCTTTCTTT
TRBD1	TRBV5-6	many	TRBJ1-4	CASSYGTGGEKLFF	TGTGCCAGCAGCTATGGGACAGGGGGCGAAAAACTGTTTTTT
TRBD2	TRBV11-3	many	TRBJ2-3	CASSPRATSGSTDTQYF	TGTGCCAGCAGCCCTAGGGCAACTAGCGGAAGCACAGATACGCAGTATTTT
NA	TRBV12-3/TRBV12-4	many	TRBJ2-7	CASTKVVAGEQYF	TGTGCCAGCACAAAGGTGGTGGCGGGCGAGCAGTACTTC
NA	TRBV5-6	many	TRBJ2-5	CASSLDGSETQYF	TGTGCCAGCAGCTTGGACGGGTCAGAGACCCAGTACTTC
NA	TRBV11-3	many	TRBJ2-1	CASSESDEQFF	TGTGCCAGCAGTGAGAGCGATGAGCAGTTCTTC
NA	TRBV7-9	few	TRBJ1-4	CASSQNREKLFF	TGTGCCAGCAGCCAAAACCGTGAAAAACTGTTTTTT
NA	TRBV5-4	NA	TRBJ2-7	CASTHRSDPYEQYF	TGTGCCAGTACCCATCGCAGCGACCCCTACGAGCAGTACTTC
TRBD1	TRBV6-2/TRBV6-3	NA	TRBJ2-7	CASSDPPGTGLYEQYF	TGTGCCAGCAGTGACCCCCCCGGGACAGGGCTCTACGAGCAGTACTTC
TRBD1	TRBV18	NA	TRBJ2-7	CASSRTGASYEQYF	TGTGCCAGCTCACGTACAGGGGCCTCCTACGAGCAGTACTTC
NA	TRBV20-1	many	TRBJ2-5	CSARDPGTLQETQYF	TGCAGTGCTAGAGACCCCGGGACTCTCCAAGAGACCCAGTACTTC
NA	TRBV7-3	few	TRBJ1-3	CASSEARGPGNTIYF	TGTGCCAGCTCAGAGGCGCGGGGTCCGGGAAACACCATATATTTT
NA	TRBV9	few	TRBJ2-1	CASSVARKGPGQSNEQFF	TGTGCCAGCAGCGTAGCTAGGAAGGGACCAGGCCAAAGTAATGAGCAGTTCTTC
NA	TRBV19	NA	TRBJ2-2	CASSQEGGQNGELFF	TGTGCCAGCTCCCAGGAGGGGGGGCAGAACGGGGAGCTGTTTTTT